The rows below give T cell receptor beta chains drawn from one sample of a study of vaccination and CD4 T cells after COVID-19. Antigen specificity for these receptors is unknown. In TCRdb, the PCR reads were re-called with MiXCR into one record per CDR3 protein. The repertoire includes roughly 10,000 distinct CDR3 sequences, 50% to 60% of them detected once, and roughly 7.2% sits in the top ten. The sequenced sample was CD4+ T cells from blood, cultured in vitro. The receptors here all came from a human donor who had recovered from COVID-19. CDR3s include the opening cysteine and the closing phenylalanine or tryptophan. Fields, in order: V gene, D gene, clone size, J gene, CDR3 protein, CDR3 DNA. The D gene is left open where the match is weak. Size values are once, few and many counts, or a class for expanded clones, and some rows have none.

TRBV19	.	few	TRBJ1-2	CASSIPGALGYTF	TGTGCCAGTAGTATCCCGGGGGCTCTAGGCTACACCTTC
TRBV7-8	TRBD1	.	TRBJ1-6	CASSSRTGGSYNSPLHF	TGTGCCAGCAGCTCTCGGACAGGGGGGTCCTATAATTCACCCCTCCACTTT
TRBV6-1	.	.	TRBJ1-6	CASQIGPQTNSPLHF	TGTGCCAGTCAAATAGGACCGCAGACTAATTCACCCCTCCACTTT
TRBV20-1	.	.	TRBJ1-5	CSAVSGGEGNQPQHF	TGCAGTGCCGTATCGGGGGGGGAGGGCAATCAGCCCCAGCATTTT
TRBV2	TRBD1	.	TRBJ2-7	CASSEAPQGEYF	TGTGCCAGCAGTGAAGCGCCACAGGGGGAGTACTTC
TRBV6-1	.	.	TRBJ2-2	CATQTPNTGELFF	TGTGCCACCCAGACACCGAACACCGGGGAGCTGTTTTTT
TRBV11-2	.	once	TRBJ1-5	CASSLVRDQPQHF	TGTGCCAGCAGCTTAGTTCGGGATCAGCCCCAGCATTTT
TRBV5-4	.	.	TRBJ1-1	CASSTMTGGSWNTEAFF	TGTGCCAGCAGCACCATGACAGGTGGGAGCTGGAACACTGAAGCTTTCTTT
TRBV7-6	.	.	TRBJ2-3	CASSLGQATDTQYF	TGTGCTAGCAGCTTAGGCCAGGCAACAGATACGCAGTATTTT
TRBV10-3	TRBD2	.	TRBJ2-3	CAISVGLAGADTQYF	TGTGCCATCAGCGTGGGACTAGCGGGAGCCGATACGCAGTATTTT
TRBV15	.	.	TRBJ1-5	CASHNGPGPPQHF	TGTGCCTCTCATAACGGCCCAGGGCCGCCCCAGCATTTT
TRBV19	.	.	TRBJ1-6	CASSDTGYSPLHF	TGTGCCAGTAGTGATACGGGGTATTCACCCCTCCACTTT
TRBV27	.	.	TRBJ1-2	CASSPGRRAGYTF	TGTGCCAGCAGCCCGGGACGAAGGGCAGGCTACACCTTC
TRBV6-1	TRBD1	few	TRBJ1-5	CASRRDRSNQPQHF	TGTGCCAGCAGGCGGGACAGGAGCAATCAGCCCCAGCATTTT
TRBV6-5	.	.	TRBJ1-3	CASSYAGTGNTIYF	TGTGCCAGCAGTTACGCAGGGACTGGAAACACCATATATTTT
TRBV6-1	TRBD2	.	TRBJ2-1	CASTGLAWYNEQFF	TGTGCCAGCACCGGACTAGCGTGGTACAATGAGCAGTTCTTC
TRBV12-5	TRBD2	.	TRBJ2-7	CASGLAGAYEQYF	TGTGCTAGTGGGCTAGCGGGAGCCTACGAGCAGTACTTC
TRBV11-2	.	.	TRBJ2-2	CASSPQGRNTGELFF	TGTGCCAGCAGCCCCCAGGGGCGAAACACCGGGGAGCTGTTTTTT
TRBV20-1	.	.	TRBJ2-6	CSAREQGKLTGANVLTF	TGCAGTGCTAGAGAGCAGGGGAAACTTACTGGGGCCAACGTCCTGACTTTC
TRBV5-5	.	.	TRBJ2-1	CASSLQGNNEQFF	TGTGCCAGCAGCTTGCAGGGTAACAATGAGCAGTTCTTC
TRBV30	.	.	TRBJ1-2	CAWSVGVRGYYGYTF	TGTGCCTGGAGTGTAGGTGTTCGCGGATACTATGGCTACACCTTC
TRBV12-3/TRBV12-4	TRBD1	few	TRBJ1-2	CASSPGQGLEGGYTF	TGTGCCAGCAGTCCAGGACAGGGTTTGGAGGGTGGCTACACCTTC
TRBV15	.	.	TRBJ2-3	CATSRAWQTSTDTQYF	TGTGCCACCAGCAGAGCATGGCAGACTAGCACAGATACGCAGTATTTT